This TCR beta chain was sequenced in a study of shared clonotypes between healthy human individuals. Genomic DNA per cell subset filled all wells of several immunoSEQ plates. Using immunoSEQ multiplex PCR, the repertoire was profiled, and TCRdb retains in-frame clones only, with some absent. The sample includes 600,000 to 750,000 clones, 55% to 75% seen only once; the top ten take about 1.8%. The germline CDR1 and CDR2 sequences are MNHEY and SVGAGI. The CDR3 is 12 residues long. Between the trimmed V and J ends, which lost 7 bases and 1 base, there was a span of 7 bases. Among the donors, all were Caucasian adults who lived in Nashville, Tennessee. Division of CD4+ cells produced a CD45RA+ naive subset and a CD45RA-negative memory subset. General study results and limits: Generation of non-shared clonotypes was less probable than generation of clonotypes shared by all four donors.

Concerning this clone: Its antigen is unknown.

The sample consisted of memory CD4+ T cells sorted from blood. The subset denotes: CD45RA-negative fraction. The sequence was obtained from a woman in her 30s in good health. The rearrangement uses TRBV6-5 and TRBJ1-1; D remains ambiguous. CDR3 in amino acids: CASNGENTEAFF. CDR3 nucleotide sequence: TGTGCCAGCAATGGGGAGAACACTGAAGCTTTCTTT.